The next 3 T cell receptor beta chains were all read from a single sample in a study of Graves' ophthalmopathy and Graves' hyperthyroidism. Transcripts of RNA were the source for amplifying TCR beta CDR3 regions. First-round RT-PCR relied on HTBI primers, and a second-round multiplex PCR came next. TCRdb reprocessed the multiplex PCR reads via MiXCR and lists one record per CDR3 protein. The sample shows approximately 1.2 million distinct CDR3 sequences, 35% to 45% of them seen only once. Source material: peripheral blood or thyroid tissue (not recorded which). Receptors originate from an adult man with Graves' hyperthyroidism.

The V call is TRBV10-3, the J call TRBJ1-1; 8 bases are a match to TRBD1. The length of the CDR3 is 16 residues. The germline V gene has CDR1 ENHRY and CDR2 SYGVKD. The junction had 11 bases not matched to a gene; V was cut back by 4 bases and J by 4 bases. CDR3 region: CAISGNGGRGLTEAFF. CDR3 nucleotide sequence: TGTGCCATCAGTGGCAATGGGGGCAGGGGGCTCACTGAAGCTTTCTTT.

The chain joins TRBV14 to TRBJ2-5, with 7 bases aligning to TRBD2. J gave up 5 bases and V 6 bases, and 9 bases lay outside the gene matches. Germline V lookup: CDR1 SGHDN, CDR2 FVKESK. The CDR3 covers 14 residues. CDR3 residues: CASSLPFGGETQYF. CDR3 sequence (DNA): TGTGCCAGCAGTCTCCCTTTCGGGGGGGAGACCCAGTACTTC.

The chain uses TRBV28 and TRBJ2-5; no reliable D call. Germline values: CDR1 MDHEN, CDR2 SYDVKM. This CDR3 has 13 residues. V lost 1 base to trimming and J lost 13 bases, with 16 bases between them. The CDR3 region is CASSLSSQEKLYF. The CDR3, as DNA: TGTGCCAGCAGTTTATCCAGTCAAGAGAAGCTGTACTTC.